This is a list of T cell receptor beta chains from one sample in a study of cytomegalovirus exposure and HLA in healthy donors. TCRdb's copy holds only in-frame clones and misses some; the assay was immunoSEQ multiplex PCR. The data hold 200,000 to 250,000 clones, with 65% to 85% observed a single time. Sequenced: PBMCs. All receptors come from a man aged 45-65 years in good health and CMV-seronegative. Both conserved end residues are part of each CDR3. The D gene is left open where the match is weak. Not all rows give a size; the values are once, few, many and, for expanded clones, a class.

cdr3_length: 12
j_call: TRBJ2-7
d_call: .
v_call: TRBV27
clone_size: .
cdr3_aa: CASSQGGYEQYF
cdr3_nt: TGTGCCAGCAGTCAAGGAGGCTACGAGCAGTACTTC

cdr3_length: 13
j_call: TRBJ2-7
d_call: .
v_call: TRBV10-3
clone_size: .
cdr3_aa: CAIRVSSSYEQYF
cdr3_nt: TGTGCCATCAGGGTTAGCAGCTCCTACGAGCAGTACTTC

cdr3_length: 13
j_call: TRBJ2-7
d_call: TRBD2
v_call: TRBV6-5
clone_size: once
cdr3_aa: CASGSGSPYEQYF
cdr3_nt: TGTGCCAGCGGAAGCGGGAGTCCCTACGAGCAGTACTTC

cdr3_length: 18
j_call: TRBJ1-4
d_call: .
v_call: TRBV18
clone_size: .
cdr3_aa: CASSPSRAGATTNEKLFF
cdr3_nt: TGTGCCAGCTCACCTAGCAGGGCAGGGGCTACGACTAATGAAAAACTGTTTTTT

cdr3_length: 15
j_call: TRBJ2-7
d_call: TRBD2
v_call: TRBV5-1
clone_size: few
cdr3_aa: CASSPLAGGQYEQYF
cdr3_nt: TGCGCCAGCAGCCCTTTAGCGGGAGGTCAGTACGAGCAGTACTTC

cdr3_length: 15
j_call: TRBJ1-3
d_call: .
v_call: TRBV2
clone_size: .
cdr3_aa: CASSEAAGTGNTIYF
cdr3_nt: TGTGCCAGCAGTGAAGCGGCAGGCACTGGAAACACCATATATTTT

cdr3_length: 17
j_call: TRBJ2-7
d_call: TRBD1
v_call: TRBV18
clone_size: .
cdr3_aa: CASSASTGTGASYEQYF
cdr3_nt: TGTGCCAGCTCAGCTAGCACCGGGACAGGAGCCTCCTACGAGCAGTACTTC

cdr3_length: 13
j_call: TRBJ2-7
d_call: .
v_call: TRBV10-2
clone_size: few
cdr3_aa: CAIRNVGGSEQYF
cdr3_nt: TGCGCCATCCGGAATGTGGGGGGATCCGAGCAGTACTTC

cdr3_length: 17
j_call: TRBJ1-2
d_call: .
v_call: TRBV29-1
clone_size: few
cdr3_aa: CSVADSFGERTNYGYTF
cdr3_nt: TGCAGCGTTGCGGACAGTTTCGGAGAACGGACTAACTATGGCTACACCTTC

cdr3_length: 16
j_call: TRBJ2-2
d_call: TRBD2
v_call: TRBV11-2
clone_size: .
cdr3_aa: CASSATGTRHTGELFF
cdr3_nt: TGTGCCAGCAGCGCGACCGGGACTAGACACACCGGGGAGCTGTTTTTT

cdr3_length: 11
j_call: TRBJ2-5
d_call: .
v_call: TRBV10-3
clone_size: few
cdr3_aa: CAISVQGGQYF
cdr3_nt: TGTGCCATCAGTGTCCAGGGAGGACAGTACTTC

cdr3_length: 13
j_call: TRBJ2-5
d_call: TRBD2
v_call: TRBV29-1
clone_size: few
cdr3_aa: CSVTSGPGETQYF
cdr3_nt: TGCAGCGTTACTAGCGGCCCGGGGGAGACCCAGTACTTC

cdr3_length: 16
j_call: TRBJ2-1
d_call: TRBD2
v_call: TRBV23-1
clone_size: .
cdr3_aa: CASRHRTSGREHEQFF
cdr3_nt: TGCGCCAGCAGACACCGGACTAGCGGGAGAGAACATGAGCAGTTCTTC

cdr3_length: 14
j_call: TRBJ1-1
d_call: .
v_call: TRBV7-3
clone_size: .
cdr3_aa: CASSPTGGNTEAFF
cdr3_nt: TGTGCCAGCAGCCCCACCGGGGGAAACACTGAAGCTTTCTTT

cdr3_length: 16
j_call: TRBJ2-7
d_call: TRBD2
v_call: TRBV7-3
clone_size: .
cdr3_aa: CASSLEPASGRNEQYF
cdr3_nt: TGTGCCAGCAGCTTGGAGCCGGCTAGCGGGAGAAACGAGCAGTACTTC

cdr3_length: 14
j_call: TRBJ2-7
d_call: .
v_call: TRBV30
clone_size: .
cdr3_aa: CAWSWGGTSYEQYF
cdr3_nt: TGTGCCTGGAGTTGGGGCGGCACCTCCTACGAGCAGTACTTC

cdr3_length: 12
j_call: TRBJ2-5
d_call: TRBD1
v_call: TRBV28
clone_size: .
cdr3_aa: CASSLGTGHGYF
cdr3_nt: TGTGCCAGCAGTTTGGGGACAGGCCATGGGTACTTC

cdr3_length: 18
j_call: TRBJ2-7
d_call: TRBD2
v_call: TRBV30
clone_size: .
cdr3_aa: CAWSVRGRPTGLSYEQYF
cdr3_nt: TGTGCCTGGAGTGTACGCGGGAGGCCCACCGGCCTCTCCTACGAGCAGTACTTC

cdr3_length: 14
j_call: TRBJ2-5
d_call: .
v_call: TRBV9
clone_size: .
cdr3_aa: CASSLQGGGKTQYF
cdr3_nt: TGTGCCAGCAGCTTACAAGGGGGCGGGAAGACCCAGTACTTC

cdr3_length: 14
j_call: TRBJ2-3
d_call: TRBD2
v_call: TRBV5-1
clone_size: .
cdr3_aa: CASSLAGSGDTQYF
cdr3_nt: TGCGCCAGCAGCTTAGCGGGGTCCGGGGATACGCAGTATTTT

cdr3_length: 16
j_call: TRBJ2-7
d_call: TRBD1
v_call: TRBV15
clone_size: .
cdr3_aa: CATSSPGTGVPYEQYF
cdr3_nt: TGTGCCACCAGCAGCCCCGGGACAGGGGTCCCTTACGAGCAGTACTTC

cdr3_length: 16
j_call: TRBJ2-5
d_call: .
v_call: TRBV27
clone_size: .
cdr3_aa: CASSLGLAKSQETQYF
cdr3_nt: TGTGCCAGCAGCCTAGGTCTAGCGAAAAGCCAGGAGACCCAGTACTTC

cdr3_length: 14
j_call: TRBJ2-1
d_call: .
v_call: TRBV7-9
clone_size: .
cdr3_aa: CASSLELSYNEQFF
cdr3_nt: TGTGCCAGCAGCTTAGAGCTATCCTACAATGAGCAGTTCTTC

cdr3_length: 16
j_call: TRBJ2-7
d_call: .
v_call: TRBV4-2
clone_size: .
cdr3_aa: CASSQGERALRSEQYF
cdr3_nt: TGTGCCAGCAGCCAGGGGGAGCGGGCCCTAAGGAGCGAGCAGTACTTC

cdr3_length: 13
j_call: TRBJ1-4
d_call: .
v_call: TRBV5-1
clone_size: .
cdr3_aa: CASSYDGVEKLFF
cdr3_nt: TGCGCCAGCAGCTATGACGGGGTGGAAAAACTGTTTTTT

cdr3_length: 17
j_call: TRBJ2-7
d_call: TRBD2
v_call: TRBV10-1
clone_size: .
cdr3_aa: CASSESPSGGPRDEQYF
cdr3_nt: TGCGCCAGCAGTGAGTCACCTAGCGGAGGACCAAGGGACGAGCAGTACTTC

cdr3_length: 15
j_call: TRBJ1-1
d_call: .
v_call: TRBV28
clone_size: .
cdr3_aa: CASSLTTILNTEAFF
cdr3_nt: TGTGCCAGCAGTTTAACGACAATACTGAACACTGAAGCTTTCTTT

cdr3_length: 12
j_call: TRBJ1-1
d_call: TRBD1
v_call: TRBV5-6
clone_size: once
cdr3_aa: CASHRGNTEAFF
cdr3_nt: TGTGCCAGCCACAGGGGGAACACTGAAGCTTTCTTT

cdr3_length: 11
j_call: TRBJ2-3
d_call: .
v_call: TRBV7-2
clone_size: .
cdr3_aa: CASSPADTQYF
cdr3_nt: TGTGCCAGCAGCCCGGCAGATACGCAGTATTTT

cdr3_length: 14
j_call: TRBJ2-1
d_call: TRBD2
v_call: TRBV27
clone_size: .
cdr3_aa: CASSLPGLALEQFF
cdr3_nt: TGTGCCAGCAGTTTACCGGGACTAGCGCTTGAGCAGTTCTTC

cdr3_length: 13
j_call: TRBJ2-7
d_call: .
v_call: TRBV2
clone_size: .
cdr3_aa: CASSDRVGNEQYF
cdr3_nt: TGTGCCAGCAGTGACAGGGTTGGTAACGAGCAGTACTTC

cdr3_length: 15
j_call: TRBJ1-4
d_call: TRBD1
v_call: TRBV7-3
clone_size: .
cdr3_aa: CASSPGTGIGEKLFF
cdr3_nt: TGTGCCAGCAGCCCCGGGACAGGGATCGGTGAAAAACTGTTTTTT

cdr3_length: 17
j_call: TRBJ2-4
d_call: .
v_call: TRBV19
clone_size: .
cdr3_aa: CASSIWRTAITPNIQYF
cdr3_nt: TGTGCCAGTAGTATTTGGCGGACTGCAATCACGCCAAACATTCAGTACTTC

cdr3_length: 14
j_call: TRBJ1-1
d_call: .
v_call: TRBV11-3
clone_size: once
cdr3_aa: CASSSQGGGPEAFF
cdr3_nt: TGTGCCAGCAGCTCACAGGGAGGGGGGCCTGAAGCTTTCTTT

cdr3_length: 15
j_call: TRBJ2-7
d_call: TRBD1
v_call: TRBV5-1
clone_size: .
cdr3_aa: CASSQRQGQSYEQYF
cdr3_nt: TGCGCCAGCAGCCAAAGACAGGGACAGTCCTACGAGCAGTACTTC

cdr3_length: 16
j_call: TRBJ2-5
d_call: .
v_call: TRBV28
clone_size: .
cdr3_aa: CASSPRSNQGRGTQYF
cdr3_nt: TGTGCCAGCAGTCCCCGTTCGAATCAAGGGCGGGGGACCCAGTACTTC

cdr3_length: 14
j_call: TRBJ2-5
d_call: .
v_call: TRBV6-5
clone_size: .
cdr3_aa: CASSSGAHSETQYF
cdr3_nt: TGTGCCAGCAGTTCTGGGGCCCACTCCGAGACCCAGTACTTC

cdr3_length: 17
j_call: TRBJ2-4
d_call: .
v_call: TRBV9
clone_size: .
cdr3_aa: CASSVATTVDGKNIQYF
cdr3_nt: TGTGCCAGCAGCGTAGCGACGACAGTAGATGGCAAAAACATTCAGTACTTC

cdr3_length: 16
j_call: TRBJ2-1
d_call: .
v_call: TRBV11-3
clone_size: once
cdr3_aa: CASSAQNRRGYNEQFF
cdr3_nt: TGTGCCAGCAGCGCTCAAAACCGGAGGGGTTACAATGAGCAGTTCTTC

cdr3_length: 11
j_call: TRBJ2-3
d_call: .
v_call: TRBV20-1
clone_size: .
cdr3_aa: CSAQEGDTQYF
cdr3_nt: TGCAGTGCCCAAGAGGGAGATACGCAGTATTTT

cdr3_length: 14
j_call: TRBJ1-1
d_call: .
v_call: TRBV27
clone_size: .
cdr3_aa: CASNGAGRNTEAFF
cdr3_nt: TGTGCCAGCAACGGGGCGGGGAGGAACACTGAAGCTTTCTTT

cdr3_length: 18
j_call: TRBJ2-6
d_call: TRBD2
v_call: TRBV5-1
clone_size: .
cdr3_aa: CASSLAASGSPGANVLTF
cdr3_nt: TGCGCCAGCAGCTTAGCGGCTAGCGGGAGTCCAGGGGCCAACGTCCTGACTTTC